A single sample gave rise to the 17 T cell receptor beta chains below, sequenced in a study of CD8 T cells in ankylosing spondylitis. Via MiXCR, TCRdb re-called the 5' RACE reads, giving one row per CDR3 protein. The sample shows roughly 230,000 distinct CDR3 sequences, 15% to 20% of them seen only once. The sequencing input was blood, either unsorted or a sorted T cell fraction (not recorded which). The source is a male donor with ankylosing spondylitis or in good health (not recorded which).

The J gene is TRBJ2-3, the V gene TRBV15; D is possibly TRBD1 (5 bases). The germline V gene has CDR1 LNHNV and CDR2 YYDKDF (reference sequence). The CDR3 is 15 amino acids. The V and J ends lost 0 bases and 7 bases respectively, with 14 bases between them. The DNA of the CDR3 is TGTGCCACCAGCAGAGATGAGGACACCGGTCATACGCAGTATTTT. Translated: CATSRDEDTGHTQYF.

The chain joins TRBV28 to TRBJ2-1, with 7 bases fitting TRBD1. Trimming took 9 bases from V and 2 from J; bases not matched to a gene: 4. Germline V CDR1 and CDR2: MDHEN, SYDVKM. CDR3 size: 13 residues. DNA of the CDR3: TGTGCCAGTGGAACAGGGGCCTACAATGAGCAGTTCTTC. Protein product: CASGTGAYNEQFF.

Details on this clonotype: One end of the junction fails to match germline, which may point to a read error. The chain joins TRBV5-6 to TRBJ2-7; 9 bases map to TRBD1. The CDR3 spans 14 residues. Germline values: CDR1 SGHDT, CDR2 YYEEEE. This CDR3 is CATSPGTGFGEQYF. The CDR3 nucleotides read TGTGCCACCAGCCCCGGGACAGGGTTCGGCGAGCAGTACTTC.

This clonotype was picked up a small number of times. The chain couples TRBV5-5 to TRBJ2-1; 12 bases are a match to TRBD2. The V segment lost 2 bases and the J segment 3 bases; nucleotides outside the gene matches: 3. Germline CDR1 and CDR2: SGHKS and YYEKEE (reference sequence). The CDR3 spans 16 residues. CDR3 nucleotides: TGTGCCAGCAGCTTCCCGGGACTAGCGGGCTACAATGAGCAGTTCTTC. Its protein is CASSFPGLAGYNEQFF.

Many counts were recorded for this clonotype. CDR3 residues: CSVEVEGAGNTIYF. The CDR3, as DNA: TGCAGCGTTGAAGTGGAGGGTGCTGGAAACACCATATATTTT. This rearrangement joins TRBV29-1 to TRBJ1-3; D remains ambiguous. V was cut by 1 base and J by 2 bases, with 9 bases left in between. The CDR3 contains 14 residues. From germline, CDR1 is SQVTM and CDR2 ANQGSEA.

This clonotype has at least ten counts. The CDR3 sequence: CSVRDRGIYEQYF. The CDR3 DNA is TGCAGCGTACGGGACAGGGGTATCTACGAGCAGTACTTC. The J gene is TRBJ2-7, the V gene TRBV29-1; 10 nucleotides line up with TRBD1. The CDR3 runs to 13 residues. The J segment lost 3 bases and the V segment lost 6 bases, leaving 5 bases of the junction unmatched. CDR1 and CDR2 from the germline V gene are SQVTM and ANQGSEA.

This clonotype was found a few times. The chain employs TRBV29-1 and TRBJ2-2; TRBD2 is a possible D gene (6 bases). The V gene lost 3 bases and the J gene lost 1 base, with 9 bases spanning the gap. CDR3 size: 14 residues. CDR1 is SQVTM, CDR2 ANQGSEA, per germline. This CDR3 reads CSVEAGLNTGELFF. CDR3 DNA: TGCAGCGTTGAGGCGGGGTTGAACACCGGGGAGCTGTTTTTT.

This clonotype has at least ten counts. This sequence joins TRBV27 and TRBJ1-5; no firm D call. CDR3 length: 15 residues. Trimming cost V 3 bases and J 3 bases, with 12 bases left between them. Germline assignment: CDR1 MNHEY and CDR2 SMNVEV (reference sequence). The CDR3 is CASSFSGPFNQPQHF. As DNA, the CDR3 is TGTGCCAGCAGTTTTTCCGGACCGTTCAATCAGCCCCAGCATTTT.

This clonotype was seen a handful of times. V gene TRBV7-2 combines with J gene TRBJ2-3, with D hard to call. The ends were cut back, 3 bases at V and 1 base at J, with 14 bases in the middle. Germline CDR1 SGHTA, CDR2 FQGNSA. This CDR3 is built from 16 residues. CDR3 sequence (DNA): TGTGCCAGCAGCTTTGAAGACACCCGGGGCACAGATACGCAGTATTTT. Encoded protein: CASSFEDTRGTDTQYF.

The chain couples TRBV12-3 or TRBV12-4 to TRBJ2-7, with D possibly matching TRBD2 (5 bases). This CDR3 is built from 12 residues. V was clipped by 3 bases and J by 7 bases, with 10 bases between them. Here the CDR3 DNA reads TGTGCCAGCAGTTTCGGCGGACTGGAGCAGTACTTC. Residues: CASSFGGLEQYF.

This clonotype was recorded many times. V and J are TRBV12-3 or TRBV12-4 and TRBJ2-5; 14 bases are a match to TRBD2. CDR3 length: 16 amino acids. Losses at the gene ends were 4 bases for V and 5 bases for J; bases not matched to a gene: 6. CDR3 sequence: CASSSRTSGRRETQYF. CDR3 coding DNA: TGTGCCAGCAGTTCCCGGACTAGCGGGAGGCGGGAGACCCAGTACTTC.

The chain employs TRBV12-3 or TRBV12-4 and TRBJ1-4; TRBD1 might be the D (6 bases). The ends were cut back, 4 bases at V and 8 bases at J, with 8 bases in the middle. The CDR3 spans 12 residues. The CDR3: CASSSGDEKLFF. CDR3 coding DNA: TGTGCCAGCAGTTCAGGGGACGAAAAACTGTTTTTT.

Only a few counts were recorded for this clonotype. The chain joins TRBV28 to TRBJ1-2; 10 nucleotides match TRBD1. Germline V gene lookup returns CDR1 MDHEN and CDR2 SYDVKM. V shed 4 bases and J 4 bases; nucleotides not matched to a gene: 9. The CDR3 loop spans 16 amino acids. CDR3 amino acids: CASSSNYRDRGYGYTF. In DNA form, the CDR3 reads TGTGCCAGCAGTTCCAATTACCGGGACAGGGGCTATGGCTACACCTTC.

The chain recombines TRBV20-1 with TRBJ1-1; the D is unclear. With 0 bases removed from V and 6 bases from J, the gap between germline ends came to 14 bases. Germline V gives CDR1 DFQATT, CDR2 SNEGSKA (reference sequence). CDR3 size: 14 residues. The CDR3 loop is CSARELGQWSEAFF. CDR3 DNA sequence: TGCAGTGCTAGAGAGTTAGGGCAGTGGTCTGAAGCTTTCTTT.

V gene TRBV29-1 combines with J gene TRBJ2-1; the D is unclear. Trimming pared 3 bases from V and 0 bases from J, leaving 9 bases between. The germline gives CDR1 SQVTM, CDR2 ANQGSEA. The CDR3 runs to 14 residues. This CDR3 is CSVEPTSSYNEQFF. The CDR3 region has the DNA TGCAGCGTTGAGCCCACAAGCTCCTACAATGAGCAGTTCTTC.

This clonotype was counted between two and nine times. The V call is TRBV4-2, the J call TRBJ2-3, with 8 bases identical to TRBD2. The CDR3 is 17 residues long. Trimming took 0 bases from V and 2 from J; bases not matched to a gene: 7. The germline V gene encodes CDR1 LGHNA and CDR2 YNFKEQ. The CDR3 DNA is TGTGCCAGCAGCCAAGAAGGGACTAGTGGGGTCACAGATACGCAGTATTTT. Protein sequence: CASSQEGTSGVTDTQYF.

This clonotype has just a few counts. The genes are TRBV6-4 and TRBJ2-3; perhaps TRBD2 as D (6 bases). Germline CDR1 and CDR2: MRHNA and SNTAGT. The CDR3 spans 15 residues. Deletions cut 0 bases from V and 2 bases from J, with 9 bases between. CDR3 amino acids: CASSDSTGATDTQYF. CDR3 bases: TGTGCCAGCAGTGACTCGACGGGAGCCACAGATACGCAGTATTTT.